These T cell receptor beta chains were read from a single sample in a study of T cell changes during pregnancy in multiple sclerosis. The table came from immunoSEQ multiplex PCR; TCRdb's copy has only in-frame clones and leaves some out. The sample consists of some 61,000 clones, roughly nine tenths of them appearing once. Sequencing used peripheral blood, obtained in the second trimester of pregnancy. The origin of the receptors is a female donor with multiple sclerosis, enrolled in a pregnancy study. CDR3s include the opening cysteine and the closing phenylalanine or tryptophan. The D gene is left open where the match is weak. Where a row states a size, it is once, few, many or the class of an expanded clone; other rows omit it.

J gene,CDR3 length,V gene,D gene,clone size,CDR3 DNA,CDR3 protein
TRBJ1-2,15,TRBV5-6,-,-,TGTGCCAGCAGCCCGGGACAACCGCCTAACTATGGCTACACCTTC,CASSPGQPPNYGYTF
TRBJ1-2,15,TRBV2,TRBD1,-,TGTGCCAGCAGTGAAACCGGGACAGGGGGCCGGAGCTACACCTTC,CASSETGTGGRSYTF
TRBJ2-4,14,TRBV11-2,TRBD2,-,TGTGCCAGCAGCTTAGTCCGGGGGGGAAACATTCAGTACTTC,CASSLVRGGNIQYF
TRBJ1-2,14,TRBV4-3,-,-,TGCGCCAGCAGCCAAGATGGCCCAGGGCCTGGCTACACCTTC,CASSQDGPGPGYTF
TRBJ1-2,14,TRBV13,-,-,TGTGCCAGCAGCTTAATGGGGGCCGTTGATGGCTACACCTTC,CASSLMGAVDGYTF
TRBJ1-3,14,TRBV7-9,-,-,TGTGCCAGCAGCTTGGGGACTGCTGGAAACACCATATATTTT,CASSLGTAGNTIYF
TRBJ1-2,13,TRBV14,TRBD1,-,TGTGCCAGCAGCCTTCTACAGGGGTATGGCTACACCTTC,CASSLLQGYGYTF
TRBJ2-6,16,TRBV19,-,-,TGTGCCAGTACCTCGGGGATCGGGTGGGGGGCCAACGTCCTGACTTTC,CASTSGIGWGANVLTF
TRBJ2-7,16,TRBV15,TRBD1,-,TGTGCCACCAGCAGAGAAGGGGGCTTTAGCTCCTACGAGCAGTACTTC,CATSREGGFSSYEQYF
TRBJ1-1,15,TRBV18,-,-,TGTGCCAGCTCACCCAGGGACCGCCAGGGGACTGAAGCTTTCTTT,CASSPRDRQGTEAFF
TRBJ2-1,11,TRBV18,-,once,TGTGCCAGCTTACAGGGTACTGAGCAGTTCTTC,CASLQGTEQFF
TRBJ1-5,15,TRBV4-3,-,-,TGCGCCAGCAGCCAAGATCGTGGGCTACGGCAGCCCCAGCATTTT,CASSQDRGLRQPQHF
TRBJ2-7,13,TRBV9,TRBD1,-,TGTGCCAGCAGCGCCCGACCAGGGGGCGAGCAGTACTTC,CASSARPGGEQYF
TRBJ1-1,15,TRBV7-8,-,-,TGTGCCAGCAGCTTAGTGAGAACAGGGAGCACTGAAGCTTTCTTT,CASSLVRTGSTEAFF
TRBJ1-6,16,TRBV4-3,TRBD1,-,TGCGCCAGCAGCCCACAGGGGGATCGGAATAATTCACCCCTCCACTTT,CASSPQGDRNNSPLHF
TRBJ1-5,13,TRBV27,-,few,TGTGCCAGCAGTTTCCAACGGGATCAGCCCCAGCATTTT,CASSFQRDQPQHF
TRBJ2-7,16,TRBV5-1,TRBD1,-,TGCGCCAGCAGTGAACAGGGGCTAGTCGGCCCCTACGAGCAGTACTTC,CASSEQGLVGPYEQYF
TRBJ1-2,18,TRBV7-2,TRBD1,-,TGTGCCAGCAGCTTATTGCCGGGACAGGGGGCGCATGTCAACTACTACACCTTC,CASSLLPGQGAHVNYYTF
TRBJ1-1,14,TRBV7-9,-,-,TGTGCCAGCAGCTTTATCGGGGGGGTCTCTGAAGCTTTCTTT,CASSFIGGVSEAFF
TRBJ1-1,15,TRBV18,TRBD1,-,TGTGCCAGCTCGCCCGGGACAGCACAAAACACTGAAGCTTTCTTT,CASSPGTAQNTEAFF
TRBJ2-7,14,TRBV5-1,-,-,TGCGCCAGCAGCTGGGAGGACATATCCTACGAGCAGTACTTC,CASSWEDISYEQYF
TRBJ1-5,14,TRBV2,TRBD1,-,TGTGCCAGCAGCCGACAGGGTAGCAATCAGCCCCAGCATTTT,CASSRQGSNQPQHF
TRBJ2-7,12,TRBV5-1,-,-,TGCGCCAGCAGCTTGGAGGGGAACGAGCAGTACTTC,CASSLEGNEQYF
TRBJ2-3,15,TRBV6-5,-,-,TGTGCCAGCAGTCGACGAACGGGGGTAACAGATACGCAGTATTTT,CASSRRTGVTDTQYF
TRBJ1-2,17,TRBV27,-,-,TGTGCCAGCAGTTTGAATATCCAGGAACATATTTCTTATGGCTACACCTTC,CASSLNIQEHISYGYTF
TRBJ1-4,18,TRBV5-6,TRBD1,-,TGTGCCAGCAGCTTAGTGGGACAGGGTTTTTCAACAAGAGAAAAACTGTTTTTT,CASSLVGQGFSTREKLFF
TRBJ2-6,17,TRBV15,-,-,TGTGCCACCAGCAGAGTTCGCAGTATCTCTGGGGCCAACGTCCTGACTTTC,CATSRVRSISGANVLTF
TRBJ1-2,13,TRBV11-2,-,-,TGTGCCAGCAGCAGCAGGGTCGGCGATGGCTACACCTTC,CASSSRVGDGYTF
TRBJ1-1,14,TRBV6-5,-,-,TGTGCCAGCAGTTACGGGACAATCAACACTGAAGCTTTCTTT,CASSYGTINTEAFF
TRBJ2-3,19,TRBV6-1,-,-,TGTGCCAGCAGTGCCCATCGTGGCGGGGGCTTACTTAGCACAGATACGCAGTATTTT,CASSAHRGGGLLSTDTQYF
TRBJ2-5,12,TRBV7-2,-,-,TGTGCCAGCGGGGGGAACCAAGAGACCCAGTACTTC,CASGGNQETQYF
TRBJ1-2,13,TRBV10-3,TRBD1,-,TGTGCCGGCCAAAGGCAGGTACAGGGGGGCTACACCTTC,CAGQRQVQGGYTF
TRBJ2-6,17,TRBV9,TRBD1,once,TGTGCCAGCAGCGAGAGGACAGGGCGCTCTGGGGCCAACGTCCTGACTTTC,CASSERTGRSGANVLTF
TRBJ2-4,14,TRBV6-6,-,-,TGTGCCAGCAGACCCATCGGGGCCAAAAACATTCAGTACTTC,CASRPIGAKNIQYF
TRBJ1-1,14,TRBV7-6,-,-,TGTGCCAGCAGCTTAGTATTCCAGGGGACTGAAGCTTTCTTT,CASSLVFQGTEAFF
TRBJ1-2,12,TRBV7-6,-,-,TGTGCCAGCAGCAGAGGCGGGCGGGGCTACACCTTC,CASSRGGRGYTF
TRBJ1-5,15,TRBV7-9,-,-,TGTGCCAGCAGCAGGGAGGGCAGGGAGGATGAGCCCCAGCATTTT,CASSREGREDEPQHF
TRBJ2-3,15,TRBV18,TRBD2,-,TGTGCCAGCTCACAACTAGCGGGAGACACAGATACGCAGTATTTT,CASSQLAGDTDTQYF
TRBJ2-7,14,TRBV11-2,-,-,TGTGCCAGCAGCTCCATACCCGGGGCCTACGAGCAGTACTTC,CASSSIPGAYEQYF
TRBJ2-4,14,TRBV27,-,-,TGTGCCAGCAGTTTATCCGGCGGCCAAAACATTCAGTACTTC,CASSLSGGQNIQYF
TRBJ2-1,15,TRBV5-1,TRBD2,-,TGCGCCAGCAGCTTGGCCAGCGGGGGGGCCCCTGAGCAGTTCTTC,CASSLASGGAPEQFF
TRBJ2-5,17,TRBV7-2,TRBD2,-,TGTGCCAGCAGCTTAGTGTTCGGACTAGGGACCCAGGGGACCCAGTACTTC,CASSLVFGLGTQGTQYF
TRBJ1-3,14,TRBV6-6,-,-,TGTGCCAGCAGGCGGGAAAACTCTGGAAACACCATATATTTT,CASRRENSGNTIYF
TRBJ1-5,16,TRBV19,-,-,TGTGCCAGTAGTATAGACTTTACAGGGTTCCTTCAGCCCCAGCATTTT,CASSIDFTGFLQPQHF
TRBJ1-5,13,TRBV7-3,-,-,TGTGCCAGCAGCCTGGGAACAGGGAAGCCCCAGCATTTT,CASSLGTGKPQHF